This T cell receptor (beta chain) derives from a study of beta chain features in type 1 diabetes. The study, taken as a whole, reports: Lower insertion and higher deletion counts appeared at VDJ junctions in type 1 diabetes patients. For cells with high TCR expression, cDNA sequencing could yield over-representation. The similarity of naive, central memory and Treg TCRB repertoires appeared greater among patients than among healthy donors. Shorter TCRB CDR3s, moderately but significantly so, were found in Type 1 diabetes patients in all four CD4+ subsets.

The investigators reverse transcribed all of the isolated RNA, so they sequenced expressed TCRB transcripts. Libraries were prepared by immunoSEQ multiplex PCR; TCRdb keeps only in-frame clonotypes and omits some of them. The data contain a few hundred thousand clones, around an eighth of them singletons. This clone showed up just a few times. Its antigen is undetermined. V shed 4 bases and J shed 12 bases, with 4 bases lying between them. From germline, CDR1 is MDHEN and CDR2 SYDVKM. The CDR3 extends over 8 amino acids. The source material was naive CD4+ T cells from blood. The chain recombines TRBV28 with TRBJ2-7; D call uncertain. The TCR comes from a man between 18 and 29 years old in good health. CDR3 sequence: CASSYLYF. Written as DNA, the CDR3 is TGTGCCAGCAGTTATCTGTACTTC.